This is a list of T cell receptor beta chains from one sample in a study of beta chain features in type 1 diabetes. Sequenced by immunoSEQ multiplex PCR; TCRdb stores in-frame clones only, minus some. The sample carries fewer than 200,000 clones, about 13% recorded once. Specimen: central memory CD4+ T cells from blood. The receptors here all came from a woman aged 18-35 years in good health. The CDR3 runs from the conserved cysteine through the conserved F or W. A D gene is named only where the DNA matches it firmly. Expanded clones get a size class; other rows say once, few or many, or leave the size out.

TRBJ1-1 | TRBV7-9 | . | . | CASSPSKGVNTEAFF | TGTGCCAGCAGCCCCTCAAAAGGGGTGAACACTGAAGCTTTCTTT
TRBJ2-5 | TRBV7-2 | few | . | CASSFLFGGGETQYF | TGTGCCAGCAGCTTTTTGTTCGGGGGTGGAGAGACCCAGTACTTC
TRBJ2-1 | TRBV5-1 | few | TRBD1 | CASSNPGQGAQEQFF | TGCGCCAGCAGCAACCCGGGACAGGGGGCACAGGAGCAGTTCTTC
TRBJ2-7 | TRBV2 | . | . | CASDRTYEQYF | TGTGCCAGCGACAGGACCTACGAGCAGTACTTC
TRBJ1-2 | TRBV27 | . | . | CASSPRQDRRGYTF | TGTGCCAGCAGTCCTCGACAGGACAGACGTGGCTACACCTTC
TRBJ2-4 | TRBV6-1 | . | . | CASGGTVLIQYF | TGTGCCAGCGGGGGGACAGTCCTGATTCAGTACTTC
TRBJ2-7 | TRBV27 | . | . | CASSESSYEQYF | TGTGCCAGCAGCGAGAGTTCCTACGAGCAGTACTTC
TRBJ1-4 | TRBV18 | few | . | CASSPTQGGAGEKLFF | TGTGCCAGCTCACCAACCCAGGGTGGTGCCGGTGAAAAACTGTTTTTT
TRBJ2-5 | TRBV5-1 | . | . | CASSPARQEETQYF | TGCGCCAGCAGCCCGGCACGGCAGGAAGAGACCCAGTACTTC
TRBJ2-7 | TRBV4-3 | . | TRBD2 | CASSQELAGQLEQYF | TGCGCCAGCAGCCAAGAGCTAGCGGGGCAATTGGAGCAGTACTTC